This TCR beta chain was sequenced for a study of blood T cells in healthy people across ages. In its sample, this clonotype was seen a few times. Relative to the germline gene, one junction end is altered; a read error may explain this. With a J-beta primer mix and a sample-barcoded 5' primer, a second PCR ran about 7 to 12 cycles. Each cDNA molecule received a tag from a template-switch adaptor that had 12 random nucleotides. TCRdb reprocessed the 5' RACE reads with MiXCR, giving one entry per CDR3 protein. Seen here are some 800,000 distinct CDR3 sequences, roughly 25% observed once, and the top ten hold around 3.6%. This CDR3 has 16 residues. Germline values: CDR1 SSHAT, CDR2 FNYEAQ (reference sequence). These data also featured in a second study, about T cells of mothers and their children.

The sequenced material came from blood. V is TRBV7-7 and J is TRBJ2-5; the D call may be TRBD1 or TRBD2 (5 bases each). With the DNA end fitting TRBJ2-1 better, the J assignment may be wrong. The clonotype was recovered from a boy aged 5 to 17 in good health. The CDR3 loop reads CASSLEGPSSWEEQFF. For the CDR3, the DNA is TGTGCTAGCAGCTTAGAGGGGCCCTCTTCTTGGGAAGAGCAGTTCTTC.